The clone carrying this T cell receptor (beta chain) was counted only a few times. The data are from a study of T cell responses to AZD1222 COVID-19 vaccine. This CDR3 contains 17 residues. Germline CDR1 is WSHSY and CDR2 is SAAADI. V was shortened by 0 bases and J by 0 bases, with 14 bases between the two germline ends. Method: immunoSEQ multiplex PCR; TCRdb's copy keeps in-frame clones and lacks some. The table has tens of thousands of clones, roughly 88% seen once. The sample consisted of peripheral blood, taken on day 0 of AZD1222 vaccination. The chain is built from TRBV10-2 and TRBJ1-1, with a tentative D call TRBD1 (6 bases). The TCR was taken from an adult in good health. CDR3 nucleotide sequence: TGCGCCAGCAGTGAGTCGCAGGGGCGAGGAATGAACACTGAAGCTTTCTTT. Protein product: CASSESQGRGMNTEAFF.